This TCR beta chain was identified in a study of CD8 T cells in ankylosing spondylitis. Study-level findings and limits: Ankylosing spondylitis blood appeared to be characterized by a TCR beta motif of 7 to 9 highly homologous variants.

TCRdb passed the 5' RACE reads through MiXCR, listing each CDR3 protein once. The sample records 450,000 to 550,000 distinct CDR3 sequences, less than 6% being singletons. At least ten counts were recorded for this clonotype. The antigen remains undetermined. CDR1 and CDR2 from the germline V gene are SEHNR and FQNEAQ (reference sequence). The CDR3 covers 12 residues. V was clipped by 5 bases and J by 6 bases, with 8 bases between them. The rearrangement uses TRBV7-9 and TRBJ2-1, with D hard to call. This TCR derives from a male donor with ankylosing spondylitis. Sequenced material: blood, either unsorted or a sorted T cell fraction (not recorded which). CDR3 in amino acids: CASSEWLNEQFF. The CDR3 coding sequence is TGTGCCAGCAGCGAATGGCTCAATGAGCAGTTCTTC. The whole variable domain, filled in from reference TRBV7-9 and TRBJ2-1, reads DTGVSQNPRHKITKRGQNVTFRCDPISEHNRLYWYRQTLGQGPEFLTYFQNEAQLEKSRLLSDRFSAERPKGSFSTLEIQRTEQGDSAMYLCASSEWLNEQFFGPGTRLTVL.